The T cell receptor (beta chain) under discussion was sequenced for a study of graft-versus-host responses after intestinal transplantation. Assay: immunoSEQ multiplex PCR; the TCRdb copy retains only in-frame clones and omits some. The sample consists of approximately 90,000 clones, under 95% of them appearing once. For this clone: Its specificity is unknown.

Germline V lookup: CDR1 ENHRY, CDR2 SYGVKD. The CDR3 sequence is 16 residues long. V gave up 2 bases and J gave up 3 bases; unmatched junction bases: 6. The rearrangement uses TRBV10-3 and TRBJ2-3, with 9 bases matching TRBD2. The sequence came from a human donor who received an intestinal transplant. Sequences were derived from unstimulated CD8+ T cells sorted from spleen or lymph node cells, sampled before intestinal transplant. The CDR3 sequence is CAISENLAGRTDTQYF. The CDR3 nucleotides read TGTGCCATCAGTGAGAACCTAGCGGGGAGGACAGATACGCAGTATTTT.